Listed below are T cell receptor beta chains from one sample, sequenced in a study of blood T cell repertoires in COVID-19. Sequencing was performed with immunoSEQ multiplex PCR; in TCRdb, only in-frame clones are kept and a portion is missing. The sample lists about 100,000 clones; 80% were seen once. Sequenced material: peripheral blood. These receptor sequences come from a woman between 70 and 85 years old with acute or convalescent COVID-19. The CDR3 runs from the conserved cysteine through the conserved F or W. The order of the fields is clone size, V gene, D gene, J gene, CDR3 DNA, CDR3 protein. A D gene is named only where the DNA matches it firmly. The listing skips clone size in some rows; elsewhere it reads once, few, many or a size class.

>few|TRBV6-5|TRBD1|TRBJ1-4
TGTGCCAGCACCACCCGACAGGGGAATGAAAAACTGTTTTTT
CASTTRQGNEKLFF
>-|TRBV14|-|TRBJ1-6
TGTGCCAGCAGCCATCCTCGGGGGTATAATTCACCCCTCCACTTT
CASSHPRGYNSPLHF
>once|TRBV29-1|-|TRBJ1-1
TGCAGCGTCACTCCCGGGGGGAGTAACACTGAAGCTTTCTTT
CSVTPGGSNTEAFF
>-|TRBV2|-|TRBJ2-2
TGTGCCAGCAGCCCCGTCGCCGCAGTCACCGGGGAGCTGTTTTTT
CASSPVAAVTGELFF
>-|TRBV19|-|TRBJ1-1
TGTGCCAGTAGAGAAGACCTGGGACAATCGAACACTGAAGCTTTCTTT
CASREDLGQSNTEAFF
>few|TRBV5-5|-|TRBJ1-3
TGTGCCAGCAGCTTGGTGGAGTACTCTGGAAACACCATATATTTT
CASSLVEYSGNTIYF
>-|TRBV10-3|TRBD1|TRBJ1-3
TGTGCCATCGGTCAACAGGGGAACACCATATATTTT
CAIGQQGNTIYF
>-|TRBV30|-|TRBJ1-1
TGTGCCTGGAGTCAGGGTTGGACTGAAGCTTTCTTT
CAWSQGWTEAFF
>-|TRBV14|TRBD2|TRBJ2-3
TGTGCCAGCAGCCGACTAATAGCGGGGGCACGCCTCGCGCAGTATTTT
CASSRLIAGARLAQYF
>-|TRBV18|-|TRBJ1-3
TGTGCCAGCTCACCGAATAGGCTCGACAGTTCTCGCTCTGGAAACACCATATATTTT
CASSPNRLDSSRSGNTIYF
>-|TRBV7-2|-|TRBJ1-3
TGTGCCAGCAGCTTAAGGGGGAGAGGATCGGGAAACACCATATATTTT
CASSLRGRGSGNTIYF
>-|TRBV28|-|TRBJ1-1
TGTGCCAGCAGTTTGGGCGACAGAAAGGGGACTGAAGCTTTCTTT
CASSLGDRKGTEAFF
>-|TRBV2|-|TRBJ1-6
TGTGCCAGCAGTGAAGGGCTCAGCTCATGGGCTAATTCACCCCTCCACTTT
CASSEGLSSWANSPLHF
>-|TRBV7-9|-|TRBJ1-2
TGTGCCAGCAGCTACGGGGTTGATGGCTACACCTTC
CASSYGVDGYTF
>-|TRBV6-5|TRBD1|TRBJ2-7
TGTGCCAGCAGTCGACAGGGAAGCTACGAGCAGTACTTC
CASSRQGSYEQYF
>-|TRBV19|-|TRBJ2-2
TGTGCCAGTATTGGGGGGGCTGGGAACACCGGGGAGCTGTTTTTT
CASIGGAGNTGELFF
>-|TRBV9|TRBD1|TRBJ1-4
TGTGCCAGCAGCGGGACAGGGGGCGGGGTAACTAATGAAAAACTGTTTTTT
CASSGTGGGVTNEKLFF
>-|TRBV6-5|TRBD2|TRBJ2-7
TGTGCCAGCAGTACCCTAGCGGGGCAGGGAGAGCAGTACTTC
CASSTLAGQGEQYF
>-|TRBV7-9|TRBD1|TRBJ2-4
TGTGCCAGCAGCTGGGGGACAGGGTCTGACATTCAGTACTTC
CASSWGTGSDIQYF
>-|TRBV11-3|-|TRBJ2-3
TGTGCCAGCAGCAAGGGATGGGAGGCCCCGGGGGATACGCAGTATTTT
CASSKGWEAPGDTQYF
>-|TRBV10-3|TRBD1|TRBJ1-5
TGTGCCATCAGTGGGGACAGGGTAGGTCAGCCCCAGCATTTT
CAISGDRVGQPQHF
>-|TRBV5-4|-|TRBJ1-1
TGTGCCAGCAGCTTGCAGGGGTCGGACACTGAAGCTTTCTTT
CASSLQGSDTEAFF
>once|TRBV6-4|-|TRBJ2-2
TGTGCCAGCAGTGTAACAGGGAGTGACACCGGGGAGCTGTTTTTT
CASSVTGSDTGELFF
>-|TRBV18|-|TRBJ2-1
TGTGCCAGCTCACCCAATAGTGTCGTGAATCGGGTAAATGAGCAGTTCTTC
CASSPNSVVNRVNEQFF
>-|TRBV28|TRBD2|TRBJ2-1
TGTGCCAGCGCCTTTCTAGCGGGCAATGAGCAGTTCTTC
CASAFLAGNEQFF
>-|TRBV30|-|TRBJ2-3
TGTGCCTGGAGACTCGGACAGTCCGATACGCAGTATTTT
CAWRLGQSDTQYF
>-|TRBV28|-|TRBJ1-4
TGTGCCAGCAGTTCCGGGACACGGAATGAAAAACTGTTTTTT
CASSSGTRNEKLFF
>-|TRBV19|-|TRBJ1-1
TGTGCCAGTATCTCGTCCCGCGGGCCCGAAGCTTTCTTT
CASISSRGPEAFF
>few|TRBV10-1|TRBD1|TRBJ2-2
TGCGCCAGCAGCCAGGGGGCCATGACCGGGGAGCTGTTTTTT
CASSQGAMTGELFF
>-|TRBV6-6|TRBD1|TRBJ1-1
TGTGCCAGCAGTTACGGTCTCGGGGACAGGAACACTGAAGCTTTCTTT
CASSYGLGDRNTEAFF
>-|TRBV19|-|TRBJ2-7
TGTGCCAGTAGTATTGGGGCAGACGGCTACGAGCAGTACTTC
CASSIGADGYEQYF
>few|TRBV9|TRBD2|TRBJ2-2
TGTGCCAGCAGCGTCGGACTAGCGGGGAACACCGGGGAGCTGTTTTTT
CASSVGLAGNTGELFF
>-|TRBV6-5|-|TRBJ2-1
TGTGCCAGCAGGAGGGACAACGTCAATGAGCAGTTCTTC
CASRRDNVNEQFF
>-|TRBV6-5|-|TRBJ1-5
TGTGCCAGCAGCCCCTCTCGCAATCAGCCCCAGCATTTT
CASSPSRNQPQHF
>-|TRBV7-8|-|TRBJ1-1
TGTGCCAGCAGCCACAGTATCGAAGCTTTCTTT
CASSHSIEAFF
>-|TRBV24-1|TRBD2|TRBJ2-1
TGTGCCACCAGTGACTCAGTGCCGGGGGGTCTATACAATGAGCAGTTCTTC
CATSDSVPGGLYNEQFF
>-|TRBV5-1|-|TRBJ1-6
TGCGCCAGCCGGGGGGGGAGTTCCTATAATTCACCCCTCCACTTT
CASRGGSSYNSPLHF
>once|TRBV5-8|TRBD1|TRBJ2-6
TGTGCCAGCAGCCGGACAGGATCTGGGGCCAACGTCCTGACTTTC
CASSRTGSGANVLTF
>-|TRBV2|TRBD1|TRBJ2-7
TGTGCCAGCAGTAATACCGGGACAGGGGCCTACGAGCAGTACTTC
CASSNTGTGAYEQYF
>once|TRBV28|-|TRBJ1-2
TGTGCCAGCAGTTTATCAGCGGGTTGGGATCGAGGCTACACCTTC
CASSLSAGWDRGYTF
>-|TRBV3-1/TRBV3-2|-|TRBJ1-1
TGTGCCAGCAGCCAAGATCTCGGGGTACGGGGCACTGAAGCTTTCTTT
CASSQDLGVRGTEAFF
>-|TRBV7-3|TRBD2|TRBJ2-5
TGTGCCAGCAGCTTAGGGGGACTAGCGGGAAAAGAGACCCAGTACTTC
CASSLGGLAGKETQYF
>many|TRBV5-1|TRBD1|TRBJ2-1
TGCGCCAGCAGCGCCGGGACAGGGGAACACAATGAGCAGTTCTTC
CASSAGTGEHNEQFF
>-|TRBV5-4|-|TRBJ2-7
TGTGCCAGCAGCTTGGGCACCCTATCCTACGAGCAGTACTTC
CASSLGTLSYEQYF
>-|TRBV24-1|-|TRBJ1-1
TGTGCCACCAGTGATCAGGGGTCGGAAGCTTTCTTT
CATSDQGSEAFF
>-|TRBV4-2|-|TRBJ2-2
TGTGCCAGCAGCCAAGAATACTCGCCAGGGTACTCGAACACCGGGGAGCTGTTTTTT
CASSQEYSPGYSNTGELFF
>-|TRBV27|TRBD1|TRBJ2-7
TGTGCCAGCAGTCTCGCCGGGACAGCCTACGAGCAGTACTTC
CASSLAGTAYEQYF
>-|TRBV6-2/TRBV6-3|-|TRBJ1-6
TGTGCCAGCAGTAAGGACAGCGGACCTAATTCACCCCTCCACTTT
CASSKDSGPNSPLHF
>-|TRBV4-1|TRBD1|TRBJ2-2
TGCGCCAGCAGCGAACACAGGGGGGACACCGGGGAGCTGTTTTTT
CASSEHRGDTGELFF
>-|TRBV29-1|TRBD2|TRBJ2-1
TGCAGCGTGGGACTAGCGGTCGGGAGTGAGCAGTTCTTC
CSVGLAVGSEQFF
>few|TRBV7-2|-|TRBJ1-4
TGTGCCAGCAGCGCTCAGGGGGAAAAACTGTTTTTT
CASSAQGEKLFF
>-|TRBV6-1|TRBD1|TRBJ2-1
TGTGCCAGCAGTGAGGGGACAGTATCCTACAATGAGCAGTTCTTC
CASSEGTVSYNEQFF
>-|TRBV30|-|TRBJ2-5
TGTGCCTGGACTCGGACTCAAGAGACCCAGTACTTC
CAWTRTQETQYF